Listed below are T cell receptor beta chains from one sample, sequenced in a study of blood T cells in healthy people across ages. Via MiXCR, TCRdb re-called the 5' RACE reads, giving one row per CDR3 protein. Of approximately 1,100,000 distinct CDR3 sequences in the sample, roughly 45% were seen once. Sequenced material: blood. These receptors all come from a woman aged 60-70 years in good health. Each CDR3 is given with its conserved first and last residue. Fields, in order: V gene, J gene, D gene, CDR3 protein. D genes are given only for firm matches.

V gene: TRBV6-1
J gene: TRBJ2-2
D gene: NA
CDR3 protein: CASSEAIYGGELFF

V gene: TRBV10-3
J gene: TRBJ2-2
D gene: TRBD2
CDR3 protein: CAIRGDRTSGRAGDTGELFF

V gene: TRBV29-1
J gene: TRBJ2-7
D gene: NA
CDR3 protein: CSGLAGRGQYF

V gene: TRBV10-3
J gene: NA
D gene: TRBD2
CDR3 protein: CAISESKGGLAGAFEQYF

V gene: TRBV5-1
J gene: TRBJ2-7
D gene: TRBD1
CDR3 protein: CASSPGFDRAYYEQYF

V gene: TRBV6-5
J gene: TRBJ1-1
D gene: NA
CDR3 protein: CASSFVGLPMNTEAFF

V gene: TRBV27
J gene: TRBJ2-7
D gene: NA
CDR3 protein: CASSFLSSYEQYF

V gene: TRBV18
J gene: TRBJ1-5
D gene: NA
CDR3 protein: CASSPFSTESLLRPQHF

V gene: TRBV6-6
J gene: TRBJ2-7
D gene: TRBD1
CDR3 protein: CASRDSFSYEQYF

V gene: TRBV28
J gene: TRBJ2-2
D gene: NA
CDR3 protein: CASSSGGAIGELFF

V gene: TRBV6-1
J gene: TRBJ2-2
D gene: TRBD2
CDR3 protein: CASSARTSVNTGELFF

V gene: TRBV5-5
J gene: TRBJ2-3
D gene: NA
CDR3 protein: CASSSLVQSTDTQYF

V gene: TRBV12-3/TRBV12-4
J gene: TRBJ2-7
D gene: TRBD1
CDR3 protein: CASRLRDRETYEQYF

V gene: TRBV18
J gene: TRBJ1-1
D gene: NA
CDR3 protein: CASSPGQRIYAFF

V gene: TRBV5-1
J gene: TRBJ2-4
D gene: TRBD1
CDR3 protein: CASSGTDKNIQYF

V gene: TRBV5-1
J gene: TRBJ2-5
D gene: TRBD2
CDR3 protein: CASSFPSGGRGFQETQYF

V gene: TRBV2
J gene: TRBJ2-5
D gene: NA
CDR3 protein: CASRREVQETQYF

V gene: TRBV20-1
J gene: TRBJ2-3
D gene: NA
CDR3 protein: CSARVYLSSTDTQYF

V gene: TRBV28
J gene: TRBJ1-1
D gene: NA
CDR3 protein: CASTPPFRTAMNTEAFF

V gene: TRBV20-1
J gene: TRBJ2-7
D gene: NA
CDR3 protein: CSARDAKDYTYEQYF